Given below is one T cell receptor beta chain in context. Trimming shortened V by 10 bases and J by 4 bases, and 13 bases separated the two germline ends. CDR1 and CDR2 (germline): MDHEN, SYDVKM. The CDR3 extends over 12 amino acids. TCRdb keeps only in-frame clones here, not all; method: immunoSEQ multiplex PCR. The sample consists of some 230,000 clones, 80% to 85% of them appearing once. This entry is derived from a study of blood T cell repertoires in COVID-19. The chain employs TRBV28 and TRBJ1-1; D possibly corresponds to TRBD1 (5 bases). The sequenced material came from peripheral blood. This clonotype originated in a woman of 80 years or more with COVID-19, enrolled during active disease. The CDR3 region is CATLGGGTEAFF. The CDR3 region has the DNA TGTGCCACTTTGGGGGGTGGCACTGAAGCTTTCTTT.